This entry lists 14 T cell receptor beta chains sequenced from one sample in a study of spatial heterogeneity in lung cancer. TCRdb re-called the 5' RACE reads with MiXCR, one entry per CDR3 protein. The sample carries 45,000 to 55,000 distinct CDR3 sequences, over 4.5% recorded once. Time point of the sample: sample taken at primary tumor resection. The sample was PBMCs, taken at surgery. The receptors here all came from a male donor with early-stage non-small cell lung cancer.

The sample holds many counts of this clonotype. The chain uses TRBV7-9 and TRBJ2-3; perhaps D is TRBD1 or TRBD2 (5 bases each). Between the trimmed V and J ends, which lost 4 bases and 2 bases, there was a span of 16 bases. The CDR3 sequence is 16 residues long. CDR1 is SEHNR and CDR2 is FQNEAQ in the germline V gene (reference sequence). CDR3 DNA sequence: TGTGCCAGCAGCTCTTCGGGACGAGAATTCACAGATACGCAGTATTTT. It specifies CASSSSGREFTDTQYF. Filled out from reference TRBV7-9 and TRBJ2-3, the complete variable domain reads DTGVSQNPRHKITKRGQNVTFRCDPISEHNRLYWYRQTLGQGPEFLTYFQNEAQLEKSRLLSDRFSAERPKGSFSTLEIQRTEQGDSAMYLCASSSSGREFTDTQYFGPGTRLTVL.

V gene TRBV20-1 combines with J gene TRBJ2-7; D uncertain. The germline gives CDR1 DFQATT, CDR2 SNEGSKA (reference sequence). CDR3 size: 14 residues. Trimming shortened V by 2 bases and J by 7 bases, and 18 bases separated the two germline ends. In DNA, the CDR3 is TGCAGTGCTAGACCAAACGAAGGCTTTGGGGAGCAGTACTTC. Its protein product is CSARPNEGFGEQYF.

This clonotype came up many times. The chain couples TRBV7-9 to TRBJ1-6, with TRBD1 matching 10 bases. Germline V gene lookup returns CDR1 SEHNR and CDR2 FQNEAQ (reference sequence). This CDR3 region has 14 residues. The V gene end was trimmed by 4 bases and the J gene end by 9 bases; junction bases not matched to a gene: 3. CDR3: CASSSGQGSSPLHF. The DNA of the CDR3 is TGTGCCAGCAGCTCGGGACAGGGGAGTTCACCCCTCCACTTT.

This clonotype was observed at least ten times. CDR3 nucleotides: TGTGCCAGCAGCCAAGAATTCGGCAGGGCGAACACTGAAGCTTTCTTT. Protein: CASSQEFGRANTEAFF. The V and J genes are TRBV14 and TRBJ1-1; D is possibly TRBD1 (5 bases). Per germline, CDR1 SGHDN and CDR2 FVKESK. The CDR3 has 16 residues. V shed 0 bases and J shed 1 base, with 12 bases lying between them.

V gene TRBV24-1 combines with J gene TRBJ2-2; TRBD1 matches 8 bases. The CDR3 length is 17 residues. Germline V gene lookup returns CDR1 KGHDR and CDR2 SFDVKD. The V segment lost 5 bases and the J segment 3 bases; nucleotides outside the gene matches: 10. CDR3 amino acids: CATSAAPGQVDTGELFF. The CDR3 nucleotides are TGTGCCACCAGTGCCGCCCCGGGACAGGTCGACACCGGGGAGCTGTTTTTT.

This clonotype has ten or more counts. This chain links TRBV4-1 with TRBJ2-1, with a possible D match to TRBD2 (6 bases). Germline V CDR1 and CDR2: MGHRA, YSYEKL. The germline V and J ends were trimmed by 5 bases and 10 bases, with 15 bases remaining between them. This CDR3 contains 13 residues. CDR3 amino acids: CASSVRGLDEQFF. The CDR3, as DNA: TGCGCCAGCAGCGTTAGGGGACTTGACGAGCAGTTCTTC.

This clonotype has ten or more counts. The chain carries TRBV4-2 and TRBJ2-3, with TRBD2 matching over 11 bases. CDR1 and CDR2 from the germline V gene are LGHNA and YNFKEQ. The CDR3 has 18 amino acids. V trimming: 0 bases; J trimming: 2 bases; junction bases outside the gene matches: 7. The CDR3 is CASSQDWASGRITDTQYF. CDR3 DNA sequence: TGTGCCAGCAGCCAAGATTGGGCTAGCGGGAGGATCACAGATACGCAGTATTTT.

This clonotype was counted at least ten times. The CDR3 coding sequence is TGTGCCAGCAGCCCGATGCGAGGGGGGCAGGAGACCCAGTACTTC. It specifies CASSPMRGGQETQYF. The V and J genes are TRBV7-2 and TRBJ2-5; D is perhaps TRBD1 or TRBD2 (6 bases each). This CDR3 has 15 residues. V lost 5 bases and J 5 bases, leaving 18 bases between the germline ends. Germline CDR1 reads SGHTA; CDR2 reads FQGNSA.

This clonotype was detected ten times or more. CDR3 protein: CASSLEGLEYNEQFF. CDR3 DNA: TGCGCCAGCAGCTTGGAGGGACTAGAATACAATGAGCAGTTCTTC. V gene TRBV5-1 combines with J gene TRBJ2-1; the match to TRBD2 covers 8 bases. This CDR3 spans 15 amino acids. V lost 0 bases to trimming and J lost 4 bases; unmatched junction nucleotides: 3. Looked up from germline, CDR1 is SGHRS and CDR2 is YFSETQ. The full variable domain, rest sourced from reference TRBV5-1 and TRBJ2-1, is KAGVTQTPRYLIKTRGQQVTLSCSPISGHRSVSWYQQTPGQGLQFLFEYFSETQRNKGNFPGRFSGRQFSNSRSEMNVSTLELGDSALYLCASSLEGLEYNEQFFGPGTRLTVL.

This clonotype occurred many times. The CDR3 reads CSVALTSGRAMAGELFF. As DNA, the CDR3 is TGCAGCGTTGCCTTGACTAGCGGGAGGGCCATGGCCGGGGAGCTGTTTTTT. The chain couples TRBV29-1 to TRBJ2-2; 14 positions match TRBD2. Germline CDR1 and CDR2: SQVTM and ANQGSEA. V lost 4 bases, J lost 6 bases, and 10 bases stayed unmatched. This CDR3 is built from 17 residues.

At least ten counts were recorded for this clonotype. The rearrangement links TRBV4-1 to TRBJ2-1, with 15 bases aligning to TRBD2. The trim removed 3 bases at V and 10 bases at J, leaving 13 bases unmatched. This CDR3 has 18 amino acids. Germline V gene sequence: CDR1 MGHRA, CDR2 YSYEKL. For the CDR3, the DNA is TGCGCCAGCAGCCAGGCCAACTTCGGACTAGCGGGAGGGGCCGAGCAGTTCTTC. The encoded protein is CASSQANFGLAGGAEQFF.

In this sample, this clonotype turned up many times. CDR3 residues: CASSGSGAQGYTF. CDR3 DNA sequence: TGTGCCAGCAGCGGTTCAGGGGCGCAAGGCTACACCTTC. The chain is built from TRBV9 and TRBJ1-2; weak D call: TRBD1 (6 bases). Deletions cut 3 bases from V and 8 bases from J, with 14 bases between. Germline assignment: CDR1 SGDLS and CDR2 YYNGEE. The CDR3 contains 13 residues.

This clonotype came up many times. J is TRBJ2-1 and V is TRBV20-1; 7 nucleotides align to TRBD1. The germline V gene has CDR1 DFQATT and CDR2 SNEGSKA (reference sequence). The CDR3 spans 15 residues. After removal of 3 bases from V and 9 bases from J, the junction contained 14 bases not matched to a gene. CDR3 loop: CSARETRTGGVEQFF. As DNA, the CDR3 is TGCAGTGCTAGGGAAACGAGGACAGGAGGAGTTGAGCAGTTCTTC.

This clonotype is classed as medium-sized. V gene TRBV3-1 combines with J gene TRBJ1-2; no firm D call. The germline gives CDR1 LGHDT, CDR2 YNNKEL (reference sequence). The V end lost 6 bases, the J end lost 3 bases, and 11 bases lay between the germline ends. The CDR3 consists of 13 residues. For the CDR3, the DNA is TGTGCCAGCAGGCGCGGGCTTGACTATGGCTACACCTTC. Translated, it gives CASRRGLDYGYTF.